This TCR beta chain was captured by sequencing in a study of response to subunit inactivated influenza vaccine. This clonotype was seen a few times. The V gene end was trimmed by 1 base and the J gene end by 8 bases; junction bases not matched to a gene: 6. In germline, CDR1 is SNHLY, CDR2 FYNNEI. The CDR3 is made up of 16 amino acids. Each CDR3 protein gets one entry after TCRdb re-called the RT-PCR reads with MiXCR. The sample has 650,000 to 850,000 distinct CDR3 sequences, approximately 15% seen once; the top ten hold around 7.3%. The sample here was PBMCs from blood, taken roughly 2 weeks before vaccination. The V call is TRBV2, the J call TRBJ2-1; 12 positions agree with TRBD1. The receptor's source is a man aged 50 or older who received an inactivated influenza vaccine. The CDR3 coding sequence is TGTGCCAGCAGTGAAGTCGGGGGACAGGGGGCCTATGAGCAGTTCTTC. It translates to CASSEVGGQGAYEQFF.